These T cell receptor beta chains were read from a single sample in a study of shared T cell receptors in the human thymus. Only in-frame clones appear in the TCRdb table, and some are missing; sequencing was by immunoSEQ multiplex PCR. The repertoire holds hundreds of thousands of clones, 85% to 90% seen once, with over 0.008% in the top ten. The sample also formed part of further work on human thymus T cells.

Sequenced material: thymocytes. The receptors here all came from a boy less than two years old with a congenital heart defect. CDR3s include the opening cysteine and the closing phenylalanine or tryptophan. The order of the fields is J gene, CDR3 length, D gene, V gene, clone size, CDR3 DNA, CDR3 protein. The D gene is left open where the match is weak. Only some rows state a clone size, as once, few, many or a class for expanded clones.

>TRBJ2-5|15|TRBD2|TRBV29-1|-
TGCAGCGCCTGGACTAGCGGGAGGCAGGGGGAGACCCAGTACTTC
CSAWTSGRQGETQYF
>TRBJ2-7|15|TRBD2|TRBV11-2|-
TGTGCCAGCAGCCACGGGAGCGGGAACGGGGACGAGCAGTACTTC
CASSHGSGNGDEQYF
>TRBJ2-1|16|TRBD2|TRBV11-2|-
TGTGCCAGCAGCCCCCGGACTAGCGGTGGATACAATGAGCAGTTCTTC
CASSPRTSGGYNEQFF
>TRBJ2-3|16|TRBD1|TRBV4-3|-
TGCGCCAGCAGCCAAGATTGCAGGGACAGGGGACATACGCAGTATTTT
CASSQDCRDRGHTQYF
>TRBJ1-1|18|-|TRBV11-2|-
TGTGCCAGCAGCTTATGGACCCTTAACAGGGTCGAGAACACTGAAGCTTTCTTT
CASSLWTLNRVENTEAFF
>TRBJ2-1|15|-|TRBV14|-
TGTGCCAGCAGCCAAGTACCAATCGGGGGTAATGAGCAGTTCTTC
CASSQVPIGGNEQFF
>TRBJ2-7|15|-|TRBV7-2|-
TGTGCCAGCAGCGCTCGCGGGGGCTGGACAGTCGAGCAGTACTTC
CASSARGGWTVEQYF
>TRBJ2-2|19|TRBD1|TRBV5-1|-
TGCGCCAGCAGCTTGGCTTACAGGGGGTCCCTATTGAACACCGGGGAGCTGTTTTTT
CASSLAYRGSLLNTGELFF
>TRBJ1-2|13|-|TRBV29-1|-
TGCAGCGTTGATATGGACAGTAACTATGGCTACACCTTC
CSVDMDSNYGYTF
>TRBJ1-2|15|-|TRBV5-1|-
TGCGCCAGCAGCTTGGGTCAGGCGACTAACTATGGCTACACCTTC
CASSLGQATNYGYTF
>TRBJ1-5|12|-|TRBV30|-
TGTGCCTGGAGCGCGGGCAATCAGCCCCAGCATTTT
CAWSAGNQPQHF
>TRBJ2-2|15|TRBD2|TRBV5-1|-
TGCGCCAGCAGAATACTAGCGGAGAACACCGGGGAGCTGTTTTTT
CASRILAENTGELFF
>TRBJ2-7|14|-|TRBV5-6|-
TGTGCCAGCAGTCTTATAGCAGGGGAGTACGAGCAGTACTTC
CASSLIAGEYEQYF
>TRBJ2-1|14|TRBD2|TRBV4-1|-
TGCGCCAGCAGCCAACTAGCGGGAAACGATGAGCAGTTCTTC
CASSQLAGNDEQFF
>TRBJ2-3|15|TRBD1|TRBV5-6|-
TGTGCCAGCAGGACGGGACAGAGCATAGGAGATACGCAGTATTTT
CASRTGQSIGDTQYF
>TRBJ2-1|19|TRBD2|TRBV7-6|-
TGTGCCAGCAGCTTAGCGCCCTGGTCCGCGGGAGGCTCCTACAATGAGCAGTTCTTC
CASSLAPWSAGGSYNEQFF
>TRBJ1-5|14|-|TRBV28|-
TGTGCCAGCAGACCAGACCCGAATTCGGGGCCCCAGCATTTT
CASRPDPNSGPQHF
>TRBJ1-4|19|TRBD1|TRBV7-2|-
TGTGCCAGCAGCACGAGACAGGGTTATTTTCGGGAAACTAATGAAAAACTGTTTTTT
CASSTRQGYFRETNEKLFF
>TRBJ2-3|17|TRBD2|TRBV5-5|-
TGTGCCAGCAGCCCGAGGACTAGCGGGAGGGTCACAGATACGCAGTATTTT
CASSPRTSGRVTDTQYF
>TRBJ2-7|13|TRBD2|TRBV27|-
TGTGCCAGCAGTTTATCGCGGGGGGACGAGCAGTACTTC
CASSLSRGDEQYF
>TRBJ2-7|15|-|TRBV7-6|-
TGTGCCAGCAGCTCCTCCGCTAGTTTTCCCTACGAGCAGTACTTC
CASSSSASFPYEQYF
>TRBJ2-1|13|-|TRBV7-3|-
TGTGCCAGCAGCCCCCTAGAGCTAAATGAGCAGTTCTTC
CASSPLELNEQFF
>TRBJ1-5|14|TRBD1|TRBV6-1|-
TGTGCCAGCAGTGAGGACAGGACCAATCAGCCCCAGCATTTT
CASSEDRTNQPQHF
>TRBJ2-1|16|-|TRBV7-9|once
TGTGCCAGCAGCGCTACACCCGTTAGGAAGGAGGATGAGCAGTTCTTC
CASSATPVRKEDEQFF
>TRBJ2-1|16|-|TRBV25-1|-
TGTGCCAGCAGTGGCCCGGACACGAGCTCCTACAATGAGCAGTTCTTC
CASSGPDTSSYNEQFF
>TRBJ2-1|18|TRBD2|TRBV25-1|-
TGTGCCAGCAGTGAATATGAAGCGGGAGGGATGGATGGGAATGAGCAGTTCTTC
CASSEYEAGGMDGNEQFF
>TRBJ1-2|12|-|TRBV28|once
TGTGCCGTTGTCGGGGGGGTCTATGGCTACACCTTC
CAVVGGVYGYTF
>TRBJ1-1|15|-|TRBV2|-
TGTGCCAGCAAATCGGCTCTGGGGCGGAACACTGAAGCTTTCTTT
CASKSALGRNTEAFF
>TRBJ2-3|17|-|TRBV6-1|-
TGTGCCAGCAGTGACCCCCGGGGAGCCCCTAGCACAGATACGCAGTATTTT
CASSDPRGAPSTDTQYF
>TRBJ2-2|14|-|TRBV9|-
TGTGCCAGCAGCCCTGGGACATCGGTCGGGGAGCTGTTTTTT
CASSPGTSVGELFF
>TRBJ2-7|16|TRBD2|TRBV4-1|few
TGCGCCAGCAGTCTGGGGTTGGGGACTAGCGGCTACGAGCAGTACTTC
CASSLGLGTSGYEQYF
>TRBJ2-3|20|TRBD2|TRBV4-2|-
TGTGCCAGCAGCCAAGGGCCCGGGGGGAGTATAGCGGGAAGGGCAGATACGCAGTATTTT
CASSQGPGGSIAGRADTQYF
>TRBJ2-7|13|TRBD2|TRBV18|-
TGTGCCAGCCGATCGGGGGGATCCTACGAGCAGTACTTC
CASRSGGSYEQYF
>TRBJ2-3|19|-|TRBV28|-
TGTGCCAGCAGGTATCCCCCCCACTCCTCGTACGCCCAGGCAGATACGCAGTATTTT
CASRYPPHSSYAQADTQYF
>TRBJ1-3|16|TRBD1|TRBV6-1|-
TGTGCCAGCAGTGAGGACAGGGGGCCGTTTGGAAACACCATATATTTT
CASSEDRGPFGNTIYF
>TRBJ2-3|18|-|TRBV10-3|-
TGTGCCATCAGTGATTCTGGTAGGCGAGGAGATAACGTGGATACGCAGTATTTT
CAISDSGRRGDNVDTQYF
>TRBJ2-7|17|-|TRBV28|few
TGTGCCAGCAGGACCAGAAACGGGACTTTTCTTCCCTACGAGCAGTACTTC
CASRTRNGTFLPYEQYF
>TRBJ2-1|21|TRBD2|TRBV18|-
TGTGCCAGCTCACCAATCCCCCGCCCGGAAGCGGGACTAGCGGGGTACAATGAGCAGTTCTTC
CASSPIPRPEAGLAGYNEQFF
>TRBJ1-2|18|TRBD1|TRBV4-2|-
TGTGCCAGCAGCCAGGGCATTGGACAGGGTCAAGCTAACTATGGCTACACCTTC
CASSQGIGQGQANYGYTF
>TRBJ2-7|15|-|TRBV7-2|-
TGTGCCAGCAGCTTAAAGAGGTCCCCCGGGTACGAGCAGTACTTC
CASSLKRSPGYEQYF
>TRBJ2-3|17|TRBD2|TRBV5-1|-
TGCGCCAGCAGCTGCGGACTAGCGGGAGTAGGCACAGATACGCAGTATTTT
CASSCGLAGVGTDTQYF
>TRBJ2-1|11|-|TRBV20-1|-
TGCAGTGCTAGTTTATACAATGAGCAGTTCTTC
CSASLYNEQFF
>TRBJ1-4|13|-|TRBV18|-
TGTGCCAGCTCAGCCGACAGATGGGAAAAACTGTTTTTT
CASSADRWEKLFF
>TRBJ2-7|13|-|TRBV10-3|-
TGTGCCATCAGTGTTCGGGGATCGGGCGAGCAGTACTTC
CAISVRGSGEQYF
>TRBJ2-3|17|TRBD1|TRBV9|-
TGTGCCAGCAGCGTCGCCTCCGGGACAGGGGGCCCAGATACGCAGTATTTT
CASSVASGTGGPDTQYF
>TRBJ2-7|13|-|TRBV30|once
TGTGCCTGGAGCCGGGACTTACCCCACGAGCAGTACTTC
CAWSRDLPHEQYF
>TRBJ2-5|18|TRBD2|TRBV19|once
TGTGCCAGTAGTCCGATGGCAGCGGGAGTTCCTATGGCAGAGACCCAGTACTTC
CASSPMAAGVPMAETQYF
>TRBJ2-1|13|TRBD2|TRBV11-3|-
TGTGCCAGCAGCGGCAGCGGGAGGGTTGAGCAGTTCTTC
CASSGSGRVEQFF
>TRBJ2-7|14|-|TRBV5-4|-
TGTGCCAGCAGCGAGCGACGCCCGCCTTACGAGCAGTACTTC
CASSERRPPYEQYF
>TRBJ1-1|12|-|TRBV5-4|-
TGTGCCAGCAGCTTGGAACCCCAGGTAGCTTTCTTT
CASSLEPQVAFF
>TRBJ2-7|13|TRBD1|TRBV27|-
TGTGCCAGCAGTGTCCGACAGGGCCACGAGCAGTACTTC
CASSVRQGHEQYF
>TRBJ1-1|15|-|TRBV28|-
TGTGCCAGCAGTCCCGCGGATCCAGGGGACACTGAAGCTTTCTTT
CASSPADPGDTEAFF
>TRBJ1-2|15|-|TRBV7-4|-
TGTGCCAGCAGCTCTCCGGACAGATTACTATATGGCTACACCTTC
CASSSPDRLLYGYTF
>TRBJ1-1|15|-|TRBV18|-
TGTGCCAGCTCACCCCCTCCCGCAGATTGCACTGAAGCTTTCTTT
CASSPPPADCTEAFF